The subject of this entry is one TCR beta chain. What it recognizes is unknown. The record originates from a study of response to subunit inactivated influenza vaccine. Regarding the study as a whole: Every seasonal influenza vaccination brings in few new T cells, the authors suggested.

With V trimmed by 5 bases and J by 1 base, 11 bases remained unmatched. The CDR3 covers 17 residues. The germline V gene encodes CDR1 MNHNS and CDR2 SASEGT. One entry per CDR3 protein results from TCRdb running MiXCR on the RT-PCR reads. The data show about 500,000 distinct CDR3 sequences, with roughly 13% seen just once and around 13% held by the top ten. This chain links TRBV6-1 with TRBJ2-1; 7 positions match TRBD2. The input for sequencing was PBMCs from blood, taken 40 to 50 days after vaccination. The receptor comes from a man aged 45-65 years who received an inactivated influenza vaccine. CDR3 coding DNA: TGTGCCAGCAGTCGACGAACTAGCGCCAATTCCTACAATGAGCAGTTCTTC. This translates into CASSRRTSANSYNEQFF.